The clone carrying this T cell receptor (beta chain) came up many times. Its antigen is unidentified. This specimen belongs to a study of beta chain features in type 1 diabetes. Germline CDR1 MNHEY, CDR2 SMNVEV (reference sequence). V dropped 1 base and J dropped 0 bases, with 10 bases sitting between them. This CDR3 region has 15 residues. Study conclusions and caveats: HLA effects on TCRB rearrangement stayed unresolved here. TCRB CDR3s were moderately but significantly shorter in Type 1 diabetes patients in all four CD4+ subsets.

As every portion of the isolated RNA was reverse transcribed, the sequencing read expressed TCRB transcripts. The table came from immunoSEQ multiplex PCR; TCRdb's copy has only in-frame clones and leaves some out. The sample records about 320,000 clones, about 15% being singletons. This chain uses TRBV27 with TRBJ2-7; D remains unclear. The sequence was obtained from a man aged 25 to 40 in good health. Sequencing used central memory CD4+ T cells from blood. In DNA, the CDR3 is TGTGCCAGCAGTTTATATCCGCCACGCTCCTACGAGCAGTACTTC. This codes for CASSLYPPRSYEQYF.